This TCR beta chain emerged from a study of T-cell memory formation after mild COVID-19. Study-wide background: Each donor largely had its own TCR clusters. Findings and limits, study-wide: Nothing showed for sure that second-wave clones peaking on day 37 were SARS-CoV-2 specific.

From the 5' RACE reads, TCRdb called clonotypes with MiXCR, one entry per CDR3 protein. The data contain around 390,000 distinct CDR3 sequences, 16% of them singletons. The V end lost 6 bases, the J end lost 12 bases, and 6 bases lay between the germline ends. Germline values: CDR1 SEHNR, CDR2 FQNEAQ (reference sequence). This CDR3 region has 10 residues. This clonotype turned up a few times. The antigen remains unidentified. The receptor's source is a man aged 18 to 35 who had mild COVID-19 (a few samples of this study predate the infection). Cell type and time point are not known. This chain connects TRBV7-9 to TRBJ2-6; the D gene could be TRBD1 or TRBD2 (5 bases each). The sample taken for sequencing was PBMCs or a T cell subset sorted from them (not recorded which). The CDR3 region is CASSGGVLTF. The CDR3 nucleotides read TGTGCCAGCAGTGGGGGCGTCCTGACTTTC.